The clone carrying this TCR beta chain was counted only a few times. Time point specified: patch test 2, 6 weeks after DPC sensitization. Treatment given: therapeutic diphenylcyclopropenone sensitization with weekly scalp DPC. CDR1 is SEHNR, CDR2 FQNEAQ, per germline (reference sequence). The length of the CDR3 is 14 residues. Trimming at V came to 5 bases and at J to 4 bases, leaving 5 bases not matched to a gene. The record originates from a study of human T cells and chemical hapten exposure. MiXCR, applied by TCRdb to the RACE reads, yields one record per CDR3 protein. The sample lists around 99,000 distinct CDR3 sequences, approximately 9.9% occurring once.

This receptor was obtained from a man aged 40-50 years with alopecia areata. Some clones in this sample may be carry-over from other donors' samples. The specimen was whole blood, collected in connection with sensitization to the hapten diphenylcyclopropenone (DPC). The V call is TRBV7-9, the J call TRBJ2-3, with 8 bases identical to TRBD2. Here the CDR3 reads CASSQRELADTQYF. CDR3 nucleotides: TGTGCCAGCAGCCAGCGGGAGTTAGCAGATACGCAGTATTTT.